A selection of T cell receptor beta chains follows, all from one sample in a study of blood T cell repertoires in COVID-19. Profiled with immunoSEQ multiplex PCR; TCRdb holds only in-frame clones, not every one. The sample lists about 100,000 clones, approximately 86% occurring once. Sequencing used peripheral blood. The source is a man at least 80 years old with acute or convalescent COVID-19. Each CDR3 is given with its conserved first and last residue.

len: 13
j_gene: TRBJ1-2
v_gene: TRBV28
CDR3aa: CASNRPVDYGYTF

len: 16
j_gene: TRBJ1-2
v_gene: TRBV7-2
CDR3aa: CASSPQGQGLNYGYTF

len: 13
j_gene: TRBJ2-7
v_gene: TRBV29-1
CDR3aa: CSVVRPSPYEQYF

len: 14
j_gene: TRBJ1-1
v_gene: TRBV18
CDR3aa: CASSVGQGRIEAFF

len: 14
j_gene: TRBJ2-2
v_gene: TRBV6-5
CDR3aa: CAIGSLANTGELFF

len: 14
j_gene: TRBJ1-5
v_gene: TRBV3-1/TRBV3-2
CDR3aa: CASSLNGGRQPQHF

len: 16
j_gene: TRBJ2-4
v_gene: TRBV18
CDR3aa: CASSARADTGLTRTYF

len: 15
j_gene: TRBJ2-1
v_gene: TRBV10-3
CDR3aa: CAISGGGPSYNEQFF

len: 18
j_gene: TRBJ2-5
v_gene: TRBV5-1
CDR3aa: CASSPRGGLAGVGETQYF

len: 16
j_gene: TRBJ2-7
v_gene: TRBV28
CDR3aa: CASSDLGRGFRDEQYF

len: 16
j_gene: TRBJ2-7
v_gene: TRBV5-8
CDR3aa: CASSLPPDRGDYEQYF

len: 13
j_gene: TRBJ1-1
v_gene: TRBV27
CDR3aa: CASSRQGNTEAFF

len: 16
j_gene: TRBJ2-1
v_gene: TRBV24-1
CDR3aa: CATSDLAAGGDNEQFF

len: 18
j_gene: TRBJ2-3
v_gene: TRBV10-3
CDR3aa: CAISESRGRYSSQNTQYF

len: 16
j_gene: TRBJ1-1
v_gene: TRBV5-6
CDR3aa: CASSFPSWDRGDEAFF

len: 19
j_gene: TRBJ1-1
v_gene: TRBV2
CDR3aa: CASSEAPPGYGSRNTEAFF

len: 14
j_gene: TRBJ1-2
v_gene: TRBV6-5
CDR3aa: CASSSPGHIYGYTF

len: 16
j_gene: TRBJ2-3
v_gene: TRBV5-1
CDR3aa: CASSLGQGVRTDTQYF

len: 14
j_gene: TRBJ1-1
v_gene: TRBV28
CDR3aa: CASSLGGPGTEAFF

len: 15
j_gene: TRBJ2-2
v_gene: TRBV5-1
CDR3aa: CASSLAPGVNGELFF

len: 15
j_gene: TRBJ1-5
v_gene: TRBV24-1
CDR3aa: CATSDWGRGEQPQHF

len: 14
j_gene: TRBJ2-1
v_gene: TRBV19
CDR3aa: CASMTSGKYNEQFF

len: 15
j_gene: TRBJ2-1
v_gene: TRBV6-4
CDR3aa: CASSVAGGDYNEQFF

len: 14
j_gene: TRBJ2-5
v_gene: TRBV19
CDR3aa: CASSIGGSSETQYF

len: 15
j_gene: TRBJ1-1
v_gene: TRBV28
CDR3aa: CASSPRRFPNTEAFF

len: 14
j_gene: TRBJ2-5
v_gene: TRBV7-2
CDR3aa: CASDPGLSWRTQYF

len: 14
j_gene: TRBJ1-2
v_gene: TRBV2
CDR3aa: CASTPDGEDYGYTF

len: 16
j_gene: TRBJ2-1
v_gene: TRBV18
CDR3aa: CASSPSTSGSWNEQFF

len: 15
j_gene: TRBJ1-2
v_gene: TRBV2
CDR3aa: CASNPARVSTYGYTF

len: 15
j_gene: TRBJ1-1
v_gene: TRBV6-6
CDR3aa: CASSYSRGGNTEAFF

len: 16
j_gene: TRBJ2-3
v_gene: TRBV5-5
CDR3aa: CASSGGLAGRGDTQYF

len: 16
j_gene: TRBJ2-3
v_gene: TRBV7-2
CDR3aa: CASSLGRGRRLDTQYF

len: 16
j_gene: TRBJ2-7
v_gene: TRBV30
CDR3aa: CAWSVESGSLPKEQYF

len: 16
j_gene: TRBJ2-3
v_gene: TRBV4-1
CDR3aa: CASSQDRDRGTDTQYF

len: 15
j_gene: TRBJ2-2
v_gene: TRBV9
CDR3aa: CASSVATGGAGELFF

len: 13
j_gene: TRBJ2-1
v_gene: TRBV7-3
CDR3aa: CASSLLGVGARFF

len: 16
j_gene: TRBJ2-1
v_gene: TRBV28
CDR3aa: CASSLPGNYPVYEQFF